Listed below are T cell receptor beta chains from one sample, sequenced in a study of CD4 T cells in relation to SARS-CoV-2 and coronaviruses. Assay used: immunoSEQ multiplex PCR; TCRdb lists only in-frame clones, some missing. In the table there are some 20,000 clones, under 85% of which are singletons. These TCRs are of unknown antigen specificity. What was sequenced was CD4+ T cells from PBMCs, cultured in vitro. These receptors came from a human donor in good health. CDR3s include the opening cysteine and the closing phenylalanine or tryptophan. The D gene is left open where the match is weak. Clone size is shown for a subset of rows, as once, few, many or a class of expanded clone.

size: -; V: TRBV6-2/TRBV6-3; J: TRBJ1-1; D: -; CDR3: CASSLWGEAAEAFF; DNA: TGTGCCAGCAGTTTGTGGGGCGAGGCTGCTGAAGCTTTCTTT
size: -; V: TRBV27; J: TRBJ2-3; D: -; CDR3: CASSWVLGDTQYF; DNA: TGTGCCAGCAGTTGGGTCCTAGGGGATACGCAGTATTTT
size: -; V: TRBV7-2; J: TRBJ2-1; D: TRBD2; CDR3: CASSLSVTSAYNEQFF; DNA: TGTGCCAGCAGCTTAAGTGTGACTAGCGCCTACAATGAGCAGTTCTTC
size: -; V: TRBV15; J: TRBJ1-2; D: -; CDR3: CATSRSSSGTFYGYTF; DNA: TGTGCCACCAGCAGATCTTCCTCCGGGACGTTCTATGGCTACACCTTC
size: -; V: TRBV3-1/TRBV3-2; J: TRBJ2-7; D: TRBD2; CDR3: CASSQNRLAAEQYF; DNA: TGTGCCAGCAGCCAAAATAGACTAGCGGCCGAGCAGTACTTC
size: -; V: TRBV5-1; J: TRBJ1-1; D: -; CDR3: CASSLIGANTEAFF; DNA: TGCGCCAGCAGCTTAATTGGGGCGAACACTGAAGCTTTCTTT
size: -; V: TRBV20-1; J: TRBJ2-7; D: TRBD2; CDR3: CSASSLTSGRAFSYEQYF; DNA: TGCAGTGCTAGTTCCCTGACTAGCGGGAGGGCCTTCTCCTACGAGCAGTACTTC
size: medium-sized; V: TRBV6-4; J: TRBJ2-6; D: -; CDR3: CASSDNSGANVLTF; DNA: TGTGCCAGCAGTGACAACTCTGGGGCCAACGTCCTGACTTTC
size: -; V: TRBV18; J: TRBJ1-1; D: -; CDR3: CASSGPGGTEAFF; DNA: TGTGCCAGCTCAGGCCCGGGTGGCACTGAAGCTTTCTTT
size: -; V: TRBV6-2/TRBV6-3; J: TRBJ2-5; D: -; CDR3: CASSYDQEEETQYF; DNA: TGTGCCAGCAGTTACGACCAGGAAGAAGAGACCCAGTACTTC
size: -; V: TRBV2; J: TRBJ1-2; D: -; CDR3: CASTSGGGGYTF; DNA: TGTGCCAGCACGAGCGGGGGTGGTGGCTACACCTTC
size: -; V: TRBV20-1; J: TRBJ1-1; D: -; CDR3: CSVPVVGEAFF; DNA: TGCAGTGTGCCGGTAGTAGGTGAAGCTTTCTTT
size: -; V: TRBV15; J: TRBJ2-4; D: TRBD1; CDR3: CATSRDLGQYYLSHF; DNA: TGTGCCACCAGCAGAGACCTGGGACAGTATTACCTCTCGCACTTC
size: -; V: TRBV3-1/TRBV3-2; J: TRBJ2-7; D: -; CDR3: CASGSLIEQYF; DNA: TGTGCCAGCGGTAGTCTAATAGAGCAGTACTTC
size: -; V: TRBV2; J: TRBJ2-1; D: -; CDR3: CASSVGTIIDPGPLIYNEQFF; DNA: TGTGCCAGCAGTGTCGGGACCATTATAGACCCTGGACCATTAATTTACAATGAGCAGTTCTTC
size: once; V: TRBV7-3; J: TRBJ2-2; D: -; CDR3: CASSADLGTGELFF; DNA: TGTGCCAGCAGCGCAGATTTGGGTACCGGGGAGCTGTTTTTT
size: -; V: TRBV5-1; J: TRBJ2-1; D: TRBD1; CDR3: CASSLQGMGNEQFF; DNA: TGCGCCAGCAGCTTACAGGGGATGGGGAATGAGCAGTTCTTC
size: once; V: TRBV28; J: TRBJ2-7; D: -; CDR3: CASIPGAQRTYEQYF; DNA: TGTGCCAGCATCCCCGGGGCCCAGAGGACCTACGAGCAGTACTTC
size: -; V: TRBV12-3/TRBV12-4; J: TRBJ1-1; D: -; CDR3: CASTTFPSTEAFF; DNA: TGTGCCAGCACCACATTTCCGTCCACTGAAGCTTTCTTT
size: once; V: TRBV6-5; J: TRBJ2-5; D: -; CDR3: CASSYSSPKPQYF; DNA: TGTGCCAGCAGTTATTCTAGCCCGAAGCCCCAGTACTTC
size: -; V: TRBV28; J: TRBJ2-3; D: -; CDR3: CASSLTGDTQYF; DNA: TGTGCCAGCAGTTTAACGGGGGATACGCAGTATTTT
size: -; V: TRBV29-1; J: TRBJ1-1; D: -; CDR3: CSVEFQMNTEAFF; DNA: TGCAGCGTTGAGTTCCAAATGAACACTGAAGCTTTCTTT
size: -; V: TRBV10-3; J: TRBJ2-6; D: -; CDR3: CAIGTSISGANVLTF; DNA: TGTGCCATCGGGACATCTATCTCTGGGGCCAACGTCCTGACTTTC
size: once; V: TRBV5-1; J: TRBJ2-3; D: TRBD1; CDR3: CASAGTGGPPDTQYF; DNA: TGCGCCAGTGCCGGGACAGGGGGGCCCCCAGATACGCAGTATTTT
size: -; V: TRBV27; J: TRBJ1-2; D: TRBD1; CDR3: CASNPSPGQGSLVDGYTF; DNA: TGTGCCAGCAACCCTTCACCGGGACAGGGGAGTCTAGTAGATGGCTACACCTTC
size: few; V: TRBV7-9; J: TRBJ2-7; D: TRBD1; CDR3: CASSLLGQSYEQYF; DNA: TGTGCCAGCAGCCTCCTGGGACAGTCCTACGAGCAGTACTTC
size: -; V: TRBV19; J: TRBJ2-2; D: TRBD2; CDR3: CASSRSSGRTGELFF; DNA: TGTGCCAGTAGTAGGTCTAGCGGGCGGACCGGGGAGCTGTTTTTT
size: -; V: TRBV4-1; J: TRBJ1-4; D: -; CDR3: CASSQEGVSLFANEKLFF; DNA: TGCGCCAGCAGCCAAGAAGGGGTTAGTCTTTTCGCTAATGAAAAACTGTTTTTT
size: -; V: TRBV7-8; J: TRBJ2-3; D: -; CDR3: CASSFGHTDTQYF; DNA: TGTGCCAGCAGCTTCGGCCACACAGATACGCAGTATTTT
size: -; V: TRBV2; J: TRBJ2-1; D: -; CDR3: CASLTGGPYNEQFF; DNA: TGTGCCAGCCTGACTGGGGGCCCCTACAATGAGCAGTTCTTC
size: -; V: TRBV3-1/TRBV3-2; J: TRBJ1-6; D: -; CDR3: CASSQESQGGTPLHF; DNA: TGTGCCAGCAGCCAAGAATCACAGGGTGGAACACCCCTCCACTTT
size: -; V: TRBV6-1; J: TRBJ2-5; D: -; CDR3: CASSDQQNQETQYF; DNA: TGTGCCAGCAGTGATCAGCAAAACCAAGAGACCCAGTACTTC
size: -; V: TRBV30; J: TRBJ2-2; D: -; CDR3: CAWSVAGSLVRELFF; DNA: TGTGCCTGGAGTGTAGCAGGTAGTCTAGTGCGGGAGCTGTTTTTT
size: -; V: TRBV5-1; J: TRBJ2-2; D: -; CDR3: CASSPGQTGELFF; DNA: TGCGCCAGCAGCCCCGGACAGACCGGGGAGCTGTTTTTT
size: once; V: TRBV28; J: TRBJ2-5; D: TRBD2; CDR3: CASSLGLAGGIGTQYF; DNA: TGTGCCAGCAGTTTGGGACTAGCGGGAGGGATTGGGACCCAGTACTTC
size: -; V: TRBV19; J: TRBJ1-2; D: -; CDR3: CASSLLNYGYTF; DNA: TGTGCCAGTAGTTTACTTAACTATGGCTACACCTTC
size: once; V: TRBV10-3; J: TRBJ2-7; D: TRBD2; CDR3: CAGSRGGSNEQYF; DNA: TGTGCCGGATCCCGGGGGGGGTCGAACGAGCAGTACTTC
size: -; V: TRBV24-1; J: TRBJ2-7; D: TRBD2; CDR3: CATGLAGEQYF; DNA: TGTGCCACTGGACTAGCTGGCGAGCAGTACTTC
size: -; V: TRBV19; J: TRBJ2-7; D: -; CDR3: CASSIGEGLGEQYF; DNA: TGTGCCAGTAGTATAGGAGAGGGATTAGGCGAGCAGTACTTC
size: -; V: TRBV6-5; J: TRBJ1-5; D: TRBD1; CDR3: CACPDGQGGNQPQHF; DNA: TGTGCCTGCCCAGATGGGCAGGGGGGCAATCAGCCCCAGCATTTT
size: -; V: TRBV24-1; J: TRBJ1-1; D: TRBD1; CDR3: CATSDSTGTGDTEAFF; DNA: TGTGCCACCAGTGACTCAACCGGGACAGGGGATACTGAAGCTTTCTTT
size: -; V: TRBV11-3; J: TRBJ2-5; D: -; CDR3: CASSSSPETQYF; DNA: TGTGCCAGCAGCTCCTCACCCGAGACCCAGTACTTC
size: few; V: TRBV2; J: TRBJ1-6; D: TRBD1; CDR3: CATQTGIGSPLHF; DNA: TGTGCCACCCAGACAGGGATCGGTTCACCCCTCCACTTT
size: -; V: TRBV19; J: TRBJ2-3; D: -; CDR3: CASSIGSADTQYF; DNA: TGTGCCAGTAGTATAGGTAGCGCAGATACGCAGTATTTT
size: -; V: TRBV20-1; J: TRBJ2-7; D: -; CDR3: CSASSDFEQYF; DNA: TGCAGTGCTAGTTCAGATTTCGAGCAGTACTTC
size: -; V: TRBV2; J: TRBJ1-5; D: -; CDR3: CASSGHLNQPQHF; DNA: TGTGCCAGCAGTGGACATCTAAATCAGCCCCAGCATTTT
size: few; V: TRBV9; J: TRBJ2-1; D: -; CDR3: CASSVASLSYNEQFF; DNA: TGTGCCAGCAGCGTAGCATCACTATCCTACAATGAGCAGTTCTTC
size: -; V: TRBV7-3; J: TRBJ2-5; D: -; CDR3: CASSIGGRETQYF; DNA: TGTGCCAGCAGTATTGGAGGTCGAGAGACCCAGTACTTC
size: -; V: TRBV19; J: TRBJ2-7; D: TRBD1; CDR3: CASSIAGGFYEQYF; DNA: TGTGCCAGTAGTATCGCAGGGGGCTTCTACGAGCAGTACTTC
size: few; V: TRBV18; J: TRBJ1-6; D: -; CDR3: CASSPPSLGAGRSPLHF; DNA: TGTGCCAGCTCACCACCTAGTTTGGGGGCAGGACGTTCACCCCTCCACTTT
size: -; V: TRBV10-3; J: TRBJ2-7; D: -; CDR3: CAISDYSYEQYF; DNA: TGTGCCATCAGTGACTACTCCTACGAGCAGTACTTC
size: few; V: TRBV30; J: TRBJ1-2; D: -; CDR3: CASGPLSGSYGYTF; DNA: TGTGCCTCTGGACCTTTGTCGGGGTCTTATGGCTACACCTTC
size: -; V: TRBV14; J: TRBJ1-6; D: -; CDR3: CASSQDLGISPLHF; DNA: TGTGCCAGCAGCCAAGATCTGGGAATCTCACCCCTCCACTTT
size: -; V: TRBV12-5; J: TRBJ2-7; D: TRBD1; CDR3: CASGFPNFTGGFTYEQYF; DNA: TGTGCTAGTGGTTTTCCTAACTTCACAGGGGGTTTTACCTACGAGCAGTACTTC